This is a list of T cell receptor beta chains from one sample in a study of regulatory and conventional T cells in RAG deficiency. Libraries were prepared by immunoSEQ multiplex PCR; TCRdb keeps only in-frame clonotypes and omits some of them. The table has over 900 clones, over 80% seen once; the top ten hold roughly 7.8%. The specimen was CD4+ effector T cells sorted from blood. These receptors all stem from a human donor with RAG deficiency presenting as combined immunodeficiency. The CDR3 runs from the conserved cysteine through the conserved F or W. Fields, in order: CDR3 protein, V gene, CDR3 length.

CDR3: CASSLRGTEAFF
V: TRBV27
length: 12

CDR3: CASSTSTDTQYF
V: TRBV7-6
length: 12

CDR3: CASSPPRRDNEQFF
V: TRBV28
length: 14

CDR3: CSVEDPFTDTQYF
V: TRBV29-1
length: 13

CDR3: CASSEVPSTDTQYF
V: TRBV5-1
length: 14

CDR3: CASSSIYPARKTYGHTF
V: TRBV7-4
length: 17

CDR3: CASSLESTDTQYF
V: TRBV5-1
length: 13

CDR3: CASVRGTQPQHF
V: TRBV6-6
length: 12

CDR3: CASSLLRSSYNEQFF
V: TRBV11-2
length: 15

CDR3: CSAVGEKLFF
V: TRBV20-1
length: 10

CDR3: CASSFSARTDTQYF
V: TRBV5-1
length: 14

CDR3: CASSLASTDTQYF
V: TRBV7-6
length: 13

CDR3: CASSLEVPDTQYF
V: TRBV11-3
length: 13

CDR3: CASSLHNYGYTF
V: TRBV28
length: 12

CDR3: CASSPQAYEQYF
V: TRBV18
length: 12

CDR3: CASSLGTDTQYF
V: TRBV7-3
length: 12

CDR3: CASSLTGAFEQYF
V: TRBV7-3
length: 13

CDR3: CASSRIGNYGYTF
V: TRBV14
length: 13

CDR3: CASSLLGVYEQYF
V: TRBV6-9
length: 13

CDR3: CASSSTPPREQYF
V: TRBV28
length: 13

CDR3: CASSLPPHSEQFF
V: TRBV9
length: 13

CDR3: CASRISTDTQYF
V: TRBV19
length: 12

CDR3: CASSYYREQYF
V: TRBV6-8
length: 11

CDR3: CASSLYPDTQYF
V: TRBV5-1
length: 12

CDR3: CASTIGHTDTQYF
V: TRBV7-8
length: 13

CDR3: CASSRNTEAFF
V: TRBV6-6
length: 11

CDR3: CASSLSLGYEQYF
V: TRBV11-3
length: 13

CDR3: CASSVHNEQFF
V: TRBV9
length: 11

CDR3: CASSLSPDTQYF
V: TRBV27
length: 12

CDR3: CASSLLTDTQYF
V: TRBV7-6
length: 12

CDR3: CASNLHTRQSRANVLTF
V: TRBV5-4
length: 17

CDR3: CASGLAYSITGELFF
V: TRBV12-5
length: 15

CDR3: CASSPTLSTDTQYF
V: TRBV9
length: 14

CDR3: CATSRDWMDTQYF
V: TRBV15
length: 13

CDR3: CASSPHIPYEQYF
V: TRBV14
length: 13